The rows below give T cell receptor beta chains drawn from one sample of a study of T cells after yellow fever vaccination. TCRdb reanalysed the 5' RACE reads using MiXCR and keeps one entry per CDR3 protein. Here the sample spans under 350,000 distinct CDR3 sequences, 4.1% being singletons. Sequences were derived from PBMCs, sampled 5 days after the yellow fever booster vaccination. The source of these receptors is a man aged 18 to 35 who received the YFV17D yellow fever vaccine. CDR3s include the opening cysteine and the closing phenylalanine or tryptophan. The D gene is left open where the match is weak. Clone size is shown for a subset of rows, as once, few, many or a class of expanded clone.

size	V	J	D	CDR3	DNA
few	TRBV7-6	TRBJ1-3	-	CASGLGGTGNTIYF	TGTGCCAGCGGCCTGGGAGGAACTGGAAACACCATATATTTT
few	TRBV5-1	TRBJ1-5	TRBD1	CASSPDRGDQPQHF	TGCGCCAGCAGCCCTGACAGGGGGGATCAGCCCCAGCATTTT
-	TRBV7-2	TRBJ2-1	-	CASSLNQPIGYNEQFF	TGTGCCAGCAGCTTAAATCAGCCGATCGGATACAATGAGCAGTTCTTC
few	TRBV12-3/TRBV12-4	TRBJ1-1	-	CASSPQGTNTEAFF	TGTGCCAGCAGTCCACAGGGTACGAACACTGAAGCTTTCTTT
-	TRBV4-1	TRBJ1-5	-	CASSQDQGQPQHF	TGCGCCAGCAGCCAAGATCAGGGGCAGCCCCAGCATTTT
many	TRBV7-6	TRBJ2-7	TRBD2	CASSLRLAGISEQYF	TGTGCCAGCAGCTTGCGACTAGCGGGGATCTCCGAGCAGTACTTC
many	TRBV21-1	TRBJ1-2	-	CASSLRQACNYGYTF	TGTGCCAGCAGCCTGAGGCAGGCGTGTAACTATGGCTACACCTTC
-	TRBV7-6	TRBJ1-5	-	CASSPRANQPQHF	TGTGCCAGCAGCCCGAGGGCCAATCAGCCCCAGCATTTT
-	TRBV4-1	TRBJ1-4	-	CASSRKPGQLNEKLFF	TGCGCCAGCAGCCGGAAACCGGGACAACTTAATGAAAAACTGTTTTTT
-	TRBV7-3	TRBJ2-1	-	CASSPGGTYNEQFF	TGTGCCAGCAGCCCAGGGGGGACCTACAATGAGCAGTTCTTC
-	TRBV6-5	TRBJ1-2	-	CASSSTGRYGYTF	TGTGCCAGCAGTTCAACAGGGAGATATGGCTACACCTTC
many	TRBV7-2	TRBJ1-3	-	CASSLNGISSGNTIYF	TGTGCCAGCAGCCTGAATGGGATTTCCTCTGGAAACACCATATATTTT
-	TRBV29-1	TRBJ2-3	TRBD2	CSFDGLAGQTSTDTQYF	TGCAGCTTCGACGGACTAGCGGGGCAAACTAGCACAGATACGCAGTATTTT
few	TRBV20-1	TRBJ1-5	TRBD1	CSAGTGASNQPQHF	TGCAGTGCTGGGACAGGGGCGAGCAATCAGCCCCAGCATTTT
-	TRBV6-4	TRBJ2-3	-	CASSAQGEGTDTQYF	TGTGCCAGCAGCGCTCAGGGGGAGGGTACAGATACGCAGTATTTT
few	TRBV5-5	TRBJ2-2	-	CASSTPEELFF	TGTGCCAGCAGCACCCCAGAGGAGCTGTTTTTT
-	TRBV12-3/TRBV12-4	TRBJ2-1	-	CASSLFQGSSYNEQFF	TGTGCCAGCAGTTTGTTTCAGGGGAGCTCCTACAATGAGCAGTTCTTC
few	TRBV12-3/TRBV12-4	TRBJ1-5	-	CASSLAGPVQPQHF	TGTGCCAGCAGTTTGGCAGGGCCGGTTCAGCCCCAGCATTTT
many	TRBV7-3	TRBJ2-1	-	CASSLRGFGGEQFF	TGTGCCAGCAGCTTAAGGGGGTTTGGAGGTGAGCAGTTCTTC
few	TRBV20-1	TRBJ2-1	TRBD1	CSADRDRGPYNEQFF	TGCAGTGCTGACCGGGACAGGGGACCCTACAATGAGCAGTTCTTC
-	TRBV12-3/TRBV12-4	TRBJ1-6	TRBD1	CASSSTGIGSPLHF	TGTGCCAGCAGTTCGACAGGGATTGGTTCACCCCTCCACTTT
-	TRBV3-1	TRBJ2-5	TRBD2	CASSQLSRLAGGQETQYF	TGTGCCAGCAGCCAACTATCGAGGCTAGCGGGGGGTCAGGAGACCCAGTACTTC
few	TRBV20-1	TRBJ1-5	TRBD1	CSAPTGGGDQPQHF	TGCAGTGCTCCTACAGGGGGCGGAGATCAGCCCCAGCATTTT
many	TRBV7-8	TRBJ2-7	TRBD1	CASQGDSATYEQYF	TGTGCCAGCCAGGGGGACAGCGCAACCTACGAGCAGTACTTC
few	TRBV14	TRBJ2-5	TRBD2	CASSQGVSSGYQETQYF	TGTGCCAGCAGCCAAGGGGTCTCTAGCGGGTACCAAGAGACCCAGTACTTC
-	TRBV5-4	TRBJ2-5	-	CASSPQQQETQYF	TGTGCCAGCAGCCCACAGCAGCAAGAGACCCAGTACTTC
many	TRBV4-3	TRBJ2-1	-	CASSQGWAGVGWANEQFF	TGCGCCAGCAGCCAAGGATGGGCAGGGGTGGGATGGGCCAATGAGCAGTTCTTC
-	TRBV4-3	TRBJ1-3	-	CASSQGGHSNTIYF	TGCGCCAGCAGCCAAGGTGGACATTCGAACACCATATATTTT
-	TRBV6-5	TRBJ1-1	-	CASSYSRDTLNTEAFF	TGTGCCAGCAGTTACTCCCGGGACACTCTGAACACTGAAGCTTTCTTT
many	TRBV3-1	TRBJ2-3	-	CASSYPGTPTTDTQYF	TGTGCCAGCAGCTACCCCGGGACTCCAACCACAGATACGCAGTATTTT
-	TRBV2	TRBJ1-5	-	CASSKQSNQPQHF	TGTGCCAGCAGTAAACAGAGCAATCAGCCCCAGCATTTT
-	TRBV12-3/TRBV12-4	TRBJ1-1	TRBD1	CASSTGDGTEAFF	TGTGCCAGCAGTACAGGGGATGGCACTGAAGCTTTCTTT
few	TRBV19	TRBJ2-7	-	CASSSAGAGAYEQYF	TGTGCCAGTAGTTCCGCGGGGGCTGGGGCCTACGAGCAGTACTTC
-	TRBV7-8	TRBJ2-7	TRBD2	CASSNLLAGGSYEQYF	TGTGCCAGCAGCAACCTACTAGCGGGGGGCTCCTACGAGCAGTACTTC
-	TRBV5-1	TRBJ2-7	-	CASSLGGVSSYEQYF	TGCGCCAGCAGCTTGGGCGGGGTGAGCTCCTACGAGCAGTACTTC